This T cell receptor beta chain appears in the sequencing data of a study of response to subunit inactivated influenza vaccine. Points from the study as a whole: Seasonal influenza vaccination, on each occasion, was suggested by the authors to recruit few new T cells.

With respect to this clonotype: The antigen is not known.

TCRdb re-analysed the RT-PCR reads in MiXCR, keeping a single row per CDR3 protein. The data hold 800,000 to 1,000,000 distinct CDR3 sequences, with 20% to 25% observed a single time. With 0 bases removed from V and 7 bases from J, the gap between germline ends came to 6 bases. CDR3 size: 12 residues. Germline V CDR1 and CDR2: SGHAT, FQNNGV. This sequence joins TRBV11-2 and TRBJ1-1, with D uncertain. The sample in question was PBMCs from blood, obtained around 5 days after vaccination. This TCR came from a man aged 50-59 years who received an inactivated influenza vaccine. CDR3 coding DNA: TGTGCCAGCAGCTTAGAACGCCTTGAAGCTTTCTTT. It yields the protein CASSLERLEAFF.